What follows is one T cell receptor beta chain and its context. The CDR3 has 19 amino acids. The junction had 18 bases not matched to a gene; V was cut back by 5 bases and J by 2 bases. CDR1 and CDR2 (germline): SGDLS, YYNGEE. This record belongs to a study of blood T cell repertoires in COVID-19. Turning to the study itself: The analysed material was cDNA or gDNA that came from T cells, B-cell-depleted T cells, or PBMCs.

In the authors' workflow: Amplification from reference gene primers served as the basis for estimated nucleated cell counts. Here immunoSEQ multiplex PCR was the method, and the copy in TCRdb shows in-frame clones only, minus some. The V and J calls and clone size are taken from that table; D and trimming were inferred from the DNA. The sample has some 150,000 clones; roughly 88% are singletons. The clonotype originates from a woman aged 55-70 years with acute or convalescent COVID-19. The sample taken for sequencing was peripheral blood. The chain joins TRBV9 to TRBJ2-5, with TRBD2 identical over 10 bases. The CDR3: CASSRTLSSRTSGQETQYF. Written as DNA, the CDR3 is TGTGCCAGCAGTCGTACGCTCTCTTCCCGGACTAGCGGACAAGAGACCCAGTACTTC.